The 29 T cell receptor beta chains in this list originate from one sample, sequenced in a study of CXCR3-negative and CXCR3-positive naive CD8 T cells. The authors prepared UMI-labeled TRB cDNA libraries by 5' RACE. Reanalyzing the 5' RACE reads, TCRdb keeps one entry per CDR3 protein, without DNA. In all, the sample yields 28,000 or so distinct CDR3 sequences. Sequenced: naive CXCR3- CD8+ T cells from blood. The subset denotes: CD45RO-CCR7+CD27+CD95- naive CD8+ T cells lacking CXCR3 (TNR3-). Receptors were obtained from a human donor in good health. Some clones in this sample may be carry-over from other donors' samples.

The chain combines TRBV20-1 with TRBJ1-1. This CDR3 contains 14 residues. The V gene's germline CDR1 is DFQATT and CDR2 SNEGSKA (reference sequence). CDR3 protein: CSAREGGRNTEAFF.

This rearrangement joins TRBV12-3 or TRBV12-4 to TRBJ1-1; TCRdb reports TRBD1, a call that lacks DNA to check it against. The CDR3 extends over 16 amino acids. CDR3 sequence reads: CASSLDLQGARTEAFF.

The chain links TRBV29-1 to TRBJ2-2; TCRdb lists TRBD1, though no DNA is available to test this call. CDR1 is SQVTM, CDR2 ANQGSEA, per germline. The CDR3 consists of 13 residues. CDR3 in amino acids: CSVWGMGTGELFF.

The chain links TRBV29-1 to TRBJ2-3; the TCRdb D gene call, TRBD2, has no DNA to confirm it. Germline V CDR1 and CDR2: SQVTM, ANQGSEA. The CDR3 is 13 residues long. This chain's CDR3 is CSVRASSGDTQYF.

This sequence joins TRBV7-3 and TRBJ1-2; TCRdb's D gene call, TRBD1, goes unchecked for lack of DNA. CDR3 length: 12 amino acids. The germline V gene encodes CDR1 SGHTA and CDR2 FQGTGA. The CDR3 sequence is CASSPSWGGFTF.

J is TRBJ2-7 and V is TRBV28; the D call from TCRdb, TRBD2, cannot be confirmed without DNA. Germline lookup yields CDR1 MDHEN and CDR2 SYDVKM. CDR3 size: 13 residues. This CDR3 reads CASSFATNYEQYF.

This rearrangement joins TRBV7-9 to TRBJ1-1. Germline assignment: CDR1 SEHNR and CDR2 FQNEAQ (reference sequence). This CDR3 spans 17 amino acids. The CDR3: CASSPPGRPQVNTEAFF. The full variable domain, rest sourced from reference TRBV7-9 and TRBJ1-1, is DTGVSQNPRHKITKRGQNVTFRCDPISEHNRLYWYRQTLGQGPEFLTYFQNEAQLEKSRLLSDRFSAERPKGSFSTLEIQRTEQGDSAMYLCASSPPGRPQVNTEAFFGQGTRLTVV.

V is TRBV6-4 and J is TRBJ2-1; TCRdb returns TRBD1, unconfirmable since there is no DNA. This CDR3 spans 15 amino acids. CDR1 is MRHNA and CDR2 is SNTAGT in the germline V gene. The CDR3 loop reads CASSDGQGGNNEQFF.

V and J are TRBV20-1 and TRBJ2-7; TCRdb gives TRBD1 as the D gene, but with no DNA this cannot be confirmed. The germline gives CDR1 DFQATT, CDR2 SNEGSKA (reference sequence). This CDR3 has 13 residues. The CDR3: CSARDRGRYEQYF.

V usage is TRBV29-1 and J usage is TRBJ2-2; the TRBD1 assignment by TCRdb is unverifiable without DNA. The germline CDR1 and CDR2 sequences are SQVTM and ANQGSEA. This CDR3 comprises 13 residues. The CDR3 reads CSVVKGDTGELFF.

J is TRBJ2-7 and V is TRBV4-3; TCRdb names TRBD2, which stays unverified in the absence of DNA. Germline lookup yields CDR1 LGHNA and CDR2 YSLEER. The CDR3 consists of 16 residues. The CDR3 loop is CASSQRPTEGFDEQYF.

The CDR3 sequence: CSVEGGWGELFF. The chain carries TRBV29-1 and TRBJ2-2; TCRdb names TRBD1, which stays unverified in the absence of DNA. CDR3 size: 12 residues. Germline values: CDR1 SQVTM, CDR2 ANQGSEA.

The chain combines TRBV6-6 with TRBJ1-5. In germline, CDR1 is MNHNY, CDR2 SVGAGI (reference sequence). This CDR3 has 14 residues. The chain's CDR3 is CASSSGTGNQPQHF.

This chain links TRBV20-1 with TRBJ1-1; TCRdb calls TRBD1, which cannot be checked without DNA. CDR1 is DFQATT, CDR2 SNEGSKA, per germline (reference sequence). The CDR3 sequence is 12 residues long. CDR3 amino acids: CRAQGAHTEASF.

The chain has TRBV29-1 and TRBJ2-2; TCRdb indicates TRBD1, and absent DNA this call remains unverified. The CDR3 has 15 amino acids. From germline, CDR1 is SQVTM and CDR2 ANQGSEA. CDR3 loop: CSVEGGTPNTGELFF.

The CDR3 region is CATSDLKAQGVRETQYF. This chain connects TRBV24-1 to TRBJ2-5; the D call of TRBD1 rests on TCRdb alone, since no DNA is present to check it. CDR3 length: 17 amino acids. Germline-derived CDR1 and CDR2 are KGHDR and SFDVKD.

The chain employs TRBV20-1 and TRBJ2-7; checking the TCRdb D call of TRBD1 is not possible without DNA. From germline, CDR1 is DFQATT and CDR2 SNEGSKA (reference sequence). The CDR3 length is 15 residues. This CDR3 is CSARDPDRGIYEQYF.

J is TRBJ1-1 and V is TRBV12-3 or TRBV12-4; TCRdb's D gene call, TRBD1, goes unchecked for lack of DNA. CDR3 size: 16 residues. The CDR3 spells CASSFAGTELNTEAFF.

The rearrangement links TRBV20-1 to TRBJ2-1; TCRdb's D call, TRBD2, is unchecked because there is no DNA. Per germline, CDR1 DFQATT and CDR2 SNEGSKA (reference sequence). This CDR3 contains 14 residues. The chain's CDR3 is CSAPRLAGELEQFF.

The CDR3 protein is CASSGEDGEVGTEAFF. The chain has TRBV25-1 and TRBJ1-1. The germline CDR1 and CDR2 sequences are MGHDK and SYGVNS. The CDR3 length is 16 residues. Drawing the rest from reference TRBV25-1 and TRBJ1-1, the complete variable domain is EADIYQTPRYLVIGTGKKITLECSQTMGHDKMYWYQQDPGMELHLIHYSYGVNSTEKGDLSSESTVSRIRTEHFPLTLESARPSHTSQYLCASSGEDGEVGTEAFFGQGTRLTVV.

The CDR3 spells CASIPWREQTQYF. V usage is TRBV21-1 and J usage is TRBJ2-5. TRBV21-1 is a pseudogene. The CDR3 consists of 13 residues.

The V gene is TRBV28, the J gene TRBJ1-1; TCRdb's D call, TRBD1, is unchecked because there is no DNA. Germline loops: CDR1 MDHEN, CDR2 SYDVKM. CDR3 size: 17 residues. The CDR3 loop is CASTLRQGAYANTEAFF.

This chain links TRBV29-1 with TRBJ2-7; lacking DNA, the TRBD1 call made by TCRdb goes unchecked. This CDR3 has 12 residues. Germline lookup yields CDR1 SQVTM and CDR2 ANQGSEA. The CDR3 sequence: CSGGTGGYEQYF.

This chain uses TRBV4-2 with TRBJ2-7; the D call of TRBD1 rests on TCRdb alone, since no DNA is present to check it. Germline V gene data show CDR1 as LGHNA and CDR2 as YNFKEQ. This CDR3 contains 13 residues. CDR3: CASSPSGGDEQYF.

V is TRBV7-8 and J is TRBJ2-7; as DNA is missing, the TRBD1 call by TCRdb cannot be tested. The CDR3 consists of 13 residues. The germline V gene encodes CDR1 SGHVS and CDR2 FQNEAQ. The CDR3: CASSLVRGAEQYF.

This clonotype is called medium-sized based on its frequency. The rearrangement joins TRBV7-9 to TRBJ1-4; TCRdb's assignment of TRBD1 cannot be checked, as there is no DNA. The CDR3 runs 13 residues. Looked up from germline, CDR1 is SEHNR and CDR2 is FQNEAQ (reference sequence). The CDR3 spells CASNPGTNEKLFF.

CDR3 in amino acids: CASSEGEVNRAFF. The rearrangement joins TRBV25-1 to TRBJ1-1. Germline assignment: CDR1 MGHDK and CDR2 SYGVNS. CDR3 length equals 13 residues.

J is TRBJ1-1 and V is TRBV7-9; as DNA is missing, the TRBD1 call by TCRdb cannot be tested. CDR1 SEHNR and CDR2 FQNEAQ come from the germline V gene (reference sequence). The length of the CDR3 is 12 residues. The CDR3 sequence: CASPDEGSEAFF.

This rearrangement joins TRBV29-1 to TRBJ1-1; the D call of TRBD1 rests on TCRdb alone, since no DNA is present to check it. Germline V gene sequence: CDR1 SQVTM, CDR2 ANQGSEA. The CDR3 runs to 14 residues. The CDR3 loop reads CSVEGLPINTEAFF.